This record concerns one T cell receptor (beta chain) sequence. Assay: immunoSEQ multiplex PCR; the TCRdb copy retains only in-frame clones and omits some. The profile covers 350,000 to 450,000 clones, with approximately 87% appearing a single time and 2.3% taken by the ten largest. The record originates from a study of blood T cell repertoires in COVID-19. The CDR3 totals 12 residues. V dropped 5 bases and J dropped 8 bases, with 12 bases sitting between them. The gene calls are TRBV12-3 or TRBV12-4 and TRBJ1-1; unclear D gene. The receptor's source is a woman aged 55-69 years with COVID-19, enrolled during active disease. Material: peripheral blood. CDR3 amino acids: CASSNREGEAFF. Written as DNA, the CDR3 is TGTGCCAGCAGTAACCGAGAGGGCGAAGCTTTCTTT.